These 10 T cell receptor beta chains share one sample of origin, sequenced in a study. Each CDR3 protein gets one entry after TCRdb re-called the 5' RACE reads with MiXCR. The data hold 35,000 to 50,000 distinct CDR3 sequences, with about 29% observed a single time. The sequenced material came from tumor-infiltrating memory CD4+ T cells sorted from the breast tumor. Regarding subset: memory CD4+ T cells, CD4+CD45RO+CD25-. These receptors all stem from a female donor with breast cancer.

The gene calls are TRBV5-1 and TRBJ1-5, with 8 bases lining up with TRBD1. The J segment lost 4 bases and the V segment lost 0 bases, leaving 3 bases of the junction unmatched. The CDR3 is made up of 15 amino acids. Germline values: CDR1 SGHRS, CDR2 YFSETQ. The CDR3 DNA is TGCGCCAGCAGCTTGGGACAGGGGTTGAATCAGCCCCAGCATTTT. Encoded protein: CASSLGQGLNQPQHF.

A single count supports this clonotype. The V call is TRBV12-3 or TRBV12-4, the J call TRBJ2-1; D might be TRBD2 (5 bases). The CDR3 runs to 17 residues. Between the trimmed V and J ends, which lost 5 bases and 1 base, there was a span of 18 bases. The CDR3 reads CASSPQTGIVSYNEQFF. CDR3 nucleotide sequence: TGTGCCAGCAGTCCTCAGACGGGGATTGTGTCCTACAATGAGCAGTTCTTC.

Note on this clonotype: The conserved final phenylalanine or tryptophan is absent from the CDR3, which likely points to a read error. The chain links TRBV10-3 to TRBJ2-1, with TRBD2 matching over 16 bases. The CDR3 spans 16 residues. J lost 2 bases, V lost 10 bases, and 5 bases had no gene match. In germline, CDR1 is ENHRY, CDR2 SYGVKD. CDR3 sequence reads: CATGTSGGAAYNEQFS. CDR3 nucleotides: TGTGCCACCGGGACTAGCGGGGGGGCCGCCTACAATGAGCAGTTCTCC.

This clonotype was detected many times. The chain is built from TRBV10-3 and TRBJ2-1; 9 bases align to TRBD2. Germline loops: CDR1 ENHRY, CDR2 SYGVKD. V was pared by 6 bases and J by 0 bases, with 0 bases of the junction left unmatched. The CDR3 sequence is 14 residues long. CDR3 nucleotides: TGTGCCATCAGGGGACTAGCCTCCTACAATGAGCAGTTCTTC. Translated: CAIRGLASYNEQFF.

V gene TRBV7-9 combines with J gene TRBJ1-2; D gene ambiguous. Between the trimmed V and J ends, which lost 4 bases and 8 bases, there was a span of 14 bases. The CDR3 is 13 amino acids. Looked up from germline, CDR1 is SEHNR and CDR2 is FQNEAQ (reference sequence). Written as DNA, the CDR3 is TGTGCCAGCAGCTCCGCGGGATCTAGAGGCTACACCTTC. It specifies CASSSAGSRGYTF.

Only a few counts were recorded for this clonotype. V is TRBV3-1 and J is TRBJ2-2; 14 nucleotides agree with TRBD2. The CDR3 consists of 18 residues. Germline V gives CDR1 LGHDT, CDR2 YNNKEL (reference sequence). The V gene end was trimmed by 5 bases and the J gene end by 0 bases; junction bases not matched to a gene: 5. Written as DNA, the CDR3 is TGTGCCAGCAGCTACGGACTAGCGGGGGGCCCGAACACCGGGGAGCTGTTTTTT. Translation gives CASSYGLAGGPNTGELFF.

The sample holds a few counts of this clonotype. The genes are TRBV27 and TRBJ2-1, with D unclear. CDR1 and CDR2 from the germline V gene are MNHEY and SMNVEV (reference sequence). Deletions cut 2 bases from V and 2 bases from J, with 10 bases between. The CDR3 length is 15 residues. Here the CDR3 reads CASSLGRTPYNEQFF. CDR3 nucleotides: TGTGCCAGCAGTTTAGGGCGGACCCCCTACAATGAGCAGTTCTTC.

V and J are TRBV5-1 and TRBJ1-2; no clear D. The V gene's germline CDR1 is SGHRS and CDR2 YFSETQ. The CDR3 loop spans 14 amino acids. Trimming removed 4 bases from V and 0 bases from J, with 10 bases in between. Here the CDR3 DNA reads TGCGCCAGCAGCCGTGACACAGCTAACTATGGCTACACCTTC. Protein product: CASSRDTANYGYTF.

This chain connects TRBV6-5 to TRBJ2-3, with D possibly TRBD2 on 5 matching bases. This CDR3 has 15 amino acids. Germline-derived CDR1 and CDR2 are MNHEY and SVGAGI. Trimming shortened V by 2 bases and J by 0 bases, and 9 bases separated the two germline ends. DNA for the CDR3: TGTGCCAGCAGTTACAAGGGAGATAGCACAGATACGCAGTATTTT. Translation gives CASSYKGDSTDTQYF.

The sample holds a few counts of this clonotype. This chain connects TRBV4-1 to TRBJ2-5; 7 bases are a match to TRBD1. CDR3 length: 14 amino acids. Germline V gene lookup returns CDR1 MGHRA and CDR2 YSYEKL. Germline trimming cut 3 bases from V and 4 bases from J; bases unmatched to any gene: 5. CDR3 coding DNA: TGCGCCAGCAGCCAGCCGACAGGGCGAGAGACCCAGTACTTC. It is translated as CASSQPTGRETQYF.